The 5 T cell receptor beta chains below come from one sample, sequenced in a study of PD-1 blockade in classical Hodgkin lymphoma. Clones were read by immunoSEQ multiplex PCR, and TCRdb kept only the in-frame ones, dropping some. The data show 35,000 or so clones, with 60% to 80% seen just once and 12% to 15% held by the top ten. Brentuximab vedotin exposure varied among the patients, all of whom had relapsed after autologous stem cell transplantation. The starting material was peripheral blood mononuclear cells (PBMCs), obtained before the second cycle of nivolumab. Receptors were obtained from a human donor with classical Hodgkin lymphoma.

Here the CDR3 reads CASSQTGAGANVLTF. The CDR3 coding sequence is TGCGCCAGCAGCCAAACAGGGGCTGGGGCCAACGTCCTGACTTTC. V usage is TRBV4-1 and J usage is TRBJ2-6, with 7 bases matching TRBD1. The junction had 0 bases not matched to a gene; V was cut back by 2 bases and J by 2 bases. Germline-derived CDR1 and CDR2 are MGHRA and YSYEKL. This CDR3 has 15 residues.

The chain links TRBV5-4 to TRBJ1-6; unclear D gene. V was shortened by 1 base and J by 10 bases, with 9 bases between the two germline ends. CDR1 SGHNT and CDR2 YYREEE come from the germline V gene (reference sequence). CDR3 size: 13 residues. CDR3 coding DNA: TGTGCCAGCAGCTTGTCTGGAGGATCACCCCTCCACTTT. Translating gives CASSLSGGSPLHF.

This clone was counted between two and nine times. The chain recombines TRBV4-3 with TRBJ1-5; D is ambiguous. The germline gives CDR1 LGHNA, CDR2 YSLEER. The CDR3 has 14 residues. With 0 bases removed from V and 4 bases from J, the gap between germline ends came to 7 bases. The CDR3 reads CASSQDMGNQPQHF. CDR3 DNA: TGCGCCAGCAGCCAAGATATGGGAAATCAGCCCCAGCATTTT.

The rearrangement links TRBV5-1 to TRBJ1-5; D gene unclear. Between the trimmed V and J ends, which lost 4 bases and 4 bases, there was a span of 12 bases. Per the germline V gene, CDR1 is SGHRS and CDR2 is YFSETQ. This CDR3 contains 14 residues. The CDR3 reads CASSLGGSNQPQHF. In DNA, the CDR3 is TGCGCCAGCAGCCTGGGTGGGTCGAATCAGCCCCAGCATTTT.

A note on this clone: This sample also contains other DNA sequences that code for the same CDR3. This rearrangement joins TRBV18 to TRBJ1-6; TRBD1 matches at 7 bases. V trimming: 3 bases; J trimming: 6 bases; junction bases outside the gene matches: 2. The CDR3 runs to 14 residues. The germline gives CDR1 KGHSH, CDR2 LQKENI. CDR3: CASSPDRVNSPLHF. The CDR3 DNA follows: TGTGCCAGCTCACCCGACAGGGTTAATTCACCCCTCCACTTT.